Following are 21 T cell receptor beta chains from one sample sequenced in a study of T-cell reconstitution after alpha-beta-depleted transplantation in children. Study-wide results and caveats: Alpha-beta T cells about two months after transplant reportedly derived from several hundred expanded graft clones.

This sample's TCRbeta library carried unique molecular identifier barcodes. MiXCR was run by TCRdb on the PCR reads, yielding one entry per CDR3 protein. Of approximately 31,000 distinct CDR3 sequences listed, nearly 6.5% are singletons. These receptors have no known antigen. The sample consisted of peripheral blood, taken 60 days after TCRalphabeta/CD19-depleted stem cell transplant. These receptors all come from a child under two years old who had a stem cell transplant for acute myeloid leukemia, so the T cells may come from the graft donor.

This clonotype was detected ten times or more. CDR3 protein: CASSGQGSYEQYF. CDR3 in DNA: TGTGCCAGCAGCGGACAGGGTTCCTACGAGCAGTACTTC. The chain couples TRBV3-1 to TRBJ2-7; 8 positions match TRBD1. Germline V gene lookup returns CDR1 LGHDT and CDR2 YNNKEL (reference sequence). The CDR3 loop spans 13 amino acids. Trimming took 5 bases from V and 1 from J; bases not matched to a gene: 1.

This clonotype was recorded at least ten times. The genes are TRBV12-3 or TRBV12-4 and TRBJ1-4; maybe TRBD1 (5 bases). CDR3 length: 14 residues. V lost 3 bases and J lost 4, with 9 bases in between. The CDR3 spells CASSLGLLNEKLFF. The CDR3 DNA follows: TGTGCCAGCAGTTTGGGACTCCTTAATGAAAAACTGTTTTTT.

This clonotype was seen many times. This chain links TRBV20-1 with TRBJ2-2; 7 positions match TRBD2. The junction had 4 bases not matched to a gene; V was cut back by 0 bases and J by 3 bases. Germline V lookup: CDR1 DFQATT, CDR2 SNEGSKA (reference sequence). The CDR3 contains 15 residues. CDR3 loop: CSAREVGGHTGELFF. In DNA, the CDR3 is TGCAGTGCTAGAGAGGTGGGAGGGCACACCGGGGAGCTGTTTTTT.

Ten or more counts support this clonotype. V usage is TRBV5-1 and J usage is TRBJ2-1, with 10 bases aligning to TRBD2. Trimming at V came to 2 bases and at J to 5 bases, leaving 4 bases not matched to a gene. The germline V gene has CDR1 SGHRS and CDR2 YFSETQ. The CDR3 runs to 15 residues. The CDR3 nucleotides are TGCGCCAGCAGCTTTAGCGGGGGGCTTCACAATGAGCAGTTCTTC. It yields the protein CASSFSGGLHNEQFF.

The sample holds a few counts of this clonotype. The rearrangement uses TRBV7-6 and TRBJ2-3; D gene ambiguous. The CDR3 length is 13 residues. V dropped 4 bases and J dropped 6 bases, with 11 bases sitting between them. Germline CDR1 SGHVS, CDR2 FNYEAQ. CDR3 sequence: CASSSGIDDTQYF. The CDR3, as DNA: TGTGCCAGCAGCTCAGGCATCGACGATACGCAGTATTTT.

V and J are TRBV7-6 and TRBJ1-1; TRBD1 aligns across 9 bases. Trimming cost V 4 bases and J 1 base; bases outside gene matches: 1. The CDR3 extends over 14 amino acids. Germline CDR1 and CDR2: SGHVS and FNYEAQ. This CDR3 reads CASSSDRGNTEAFF. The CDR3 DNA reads TGTGCCAGCAGCTCGGACAGGGGGAACACTGAAGCTTTCTTT.

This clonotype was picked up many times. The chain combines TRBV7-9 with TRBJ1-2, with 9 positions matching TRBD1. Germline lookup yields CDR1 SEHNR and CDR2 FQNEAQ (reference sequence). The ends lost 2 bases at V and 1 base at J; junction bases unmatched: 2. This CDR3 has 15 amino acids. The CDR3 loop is CASSLPDRGNYGYTF. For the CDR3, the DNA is TGTGCCAGCAGCTTACCGGACAGGGGTAACTATGGCTACACCTTC.

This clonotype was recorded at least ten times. The CDR3 loop is CASSQARARPQHF. For the CDR3, the DNA is TGTGCCAGCAGCCAAGCCCGGGCAAGGCCCCAGCATTTT. This rearrangement joins TRBV4-2 to TRBJ1-5; D unresolved. Germline V gene lookup returns CDR1 LGHNA and CDR2 YNFKEQ. V shed 1 base and J shed 9 bases, with 10 bases lying between them. The CDR3 is 13 residues long.

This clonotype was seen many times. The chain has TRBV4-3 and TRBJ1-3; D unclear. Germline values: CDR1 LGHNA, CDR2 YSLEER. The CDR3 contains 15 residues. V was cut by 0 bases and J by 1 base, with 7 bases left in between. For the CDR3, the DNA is TGCGCCAGCAGCCAAGATGGCAGGTCTGGAAACACCATATATTTT. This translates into CASSQDGRSGNTIYF.

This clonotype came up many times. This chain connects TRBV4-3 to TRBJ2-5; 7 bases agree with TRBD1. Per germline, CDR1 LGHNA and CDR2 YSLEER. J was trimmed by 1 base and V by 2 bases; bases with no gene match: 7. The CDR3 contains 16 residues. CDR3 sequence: CASSQTRQGFQETQYF. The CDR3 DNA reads TGCGCCAGCAGCCAAACCCGACAGGGATTCCAAGAGACCCAGTACTTC.

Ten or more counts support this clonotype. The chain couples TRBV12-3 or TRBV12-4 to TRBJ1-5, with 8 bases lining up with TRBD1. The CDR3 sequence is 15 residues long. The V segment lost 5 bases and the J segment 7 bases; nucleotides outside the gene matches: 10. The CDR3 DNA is TGTGCCAGCAGTCCGGCCAGGGGGCTGGGGCAGCCCCAGCATTTT. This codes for CASSPARGLGQPQHF.

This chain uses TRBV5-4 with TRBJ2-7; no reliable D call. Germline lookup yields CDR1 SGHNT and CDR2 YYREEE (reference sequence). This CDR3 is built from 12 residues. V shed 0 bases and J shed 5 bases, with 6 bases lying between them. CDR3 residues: CASSLGPNEQYF. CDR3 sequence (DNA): TGTGCCAGCAGCTTGGGTCCGAACGAGCAGTACTTC. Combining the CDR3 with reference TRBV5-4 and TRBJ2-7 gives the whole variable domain ETGVTQSPTHLIKTRGQQVTLRCSSQSGHNTVSWYQQALGQGPQFIFQYYREEENGRGNFPPRFSGLQFPNYSSELNVNALELDDSALYLCASSLGPNEQYFGPGTRLTVT.

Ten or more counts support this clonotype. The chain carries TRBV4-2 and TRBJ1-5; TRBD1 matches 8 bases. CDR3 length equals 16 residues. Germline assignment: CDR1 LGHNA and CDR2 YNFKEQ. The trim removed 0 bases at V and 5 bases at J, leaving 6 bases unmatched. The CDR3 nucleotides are TGTGCCAGCAGCCAAGATCACCAGGGGGCTTATCAGCCCCAGCATTTT. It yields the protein CASSQDHQGAYQPQHF.

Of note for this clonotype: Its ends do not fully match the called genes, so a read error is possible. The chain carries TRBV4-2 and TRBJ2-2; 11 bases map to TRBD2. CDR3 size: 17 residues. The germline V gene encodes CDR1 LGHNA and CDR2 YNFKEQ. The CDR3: CATSPILAGADTGELFF. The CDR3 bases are TGTGCCACCAGCCCGATACTAGCGGGGGCCGACACCGGGGAGCTGTTTTTT.

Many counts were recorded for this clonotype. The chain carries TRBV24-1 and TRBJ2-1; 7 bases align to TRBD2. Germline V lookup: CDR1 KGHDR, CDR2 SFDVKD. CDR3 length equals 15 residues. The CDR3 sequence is CALLPKAGKYNEQFF. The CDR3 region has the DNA TGTGCTCTCCTCCCCAAAGCGGGAAAGTACAATGAGCAGTTCTTC.

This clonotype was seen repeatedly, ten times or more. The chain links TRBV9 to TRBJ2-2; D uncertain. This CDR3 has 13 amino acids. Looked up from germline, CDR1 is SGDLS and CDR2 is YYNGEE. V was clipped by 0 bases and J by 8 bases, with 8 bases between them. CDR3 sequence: CASSVEGQGELFF. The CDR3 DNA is TGTGCCAGCAGCGTAGAAGGCCAGGGGGAGCTGTTTTTT.

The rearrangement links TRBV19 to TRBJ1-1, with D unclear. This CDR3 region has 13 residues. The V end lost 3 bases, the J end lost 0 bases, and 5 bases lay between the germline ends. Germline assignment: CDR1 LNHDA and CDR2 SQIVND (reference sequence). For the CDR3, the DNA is TGTGCCAGTAGTATGTTGATGAACACTGAAGCTTTCTTT. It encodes CASSMLMNTEAFF.

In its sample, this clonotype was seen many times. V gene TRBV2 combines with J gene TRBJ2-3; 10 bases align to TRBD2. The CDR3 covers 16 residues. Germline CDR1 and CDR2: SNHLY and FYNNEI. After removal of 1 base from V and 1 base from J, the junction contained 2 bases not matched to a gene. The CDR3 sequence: CASSEDGLAGTDTQYF. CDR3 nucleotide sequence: TGTGCCAGCAGTGAAGACGGACTAGCGGGCACAGATACGCAGTATTTT.

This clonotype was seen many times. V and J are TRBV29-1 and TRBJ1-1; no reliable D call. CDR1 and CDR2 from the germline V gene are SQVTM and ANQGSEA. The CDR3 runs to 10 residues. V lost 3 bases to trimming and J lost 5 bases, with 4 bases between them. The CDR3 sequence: CSVEGTEAFF. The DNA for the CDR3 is TGCAGCGTTGAGGGGACTGAAGCTTTCTTT.

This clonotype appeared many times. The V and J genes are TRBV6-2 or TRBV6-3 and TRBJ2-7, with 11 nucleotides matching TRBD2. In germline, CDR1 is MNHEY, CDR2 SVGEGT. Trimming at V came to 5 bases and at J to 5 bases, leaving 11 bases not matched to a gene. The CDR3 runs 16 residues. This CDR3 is CASSNLSSGRINEQYF. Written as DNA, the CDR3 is TGTGCCAGCAGTAACCTATCTAGCGGGAGGATCAACGAGCAGTACTTC.

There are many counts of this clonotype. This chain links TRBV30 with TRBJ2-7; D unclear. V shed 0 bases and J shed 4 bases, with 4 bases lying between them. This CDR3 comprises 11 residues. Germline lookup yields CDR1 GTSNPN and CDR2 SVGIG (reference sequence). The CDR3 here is CAWSVRYEQYF. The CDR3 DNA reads TGTGCCTGGAGTGTAAGGTACGAGCAGTACTTC. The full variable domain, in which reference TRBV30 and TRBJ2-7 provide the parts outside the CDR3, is SQTIHQWPATLVQPVGSPLSLECTVEGTSNPNLYWYRQAAGRGLQLLFYSVGIGQISSEVPQNLSASRPQDRQFILSSKKLLLSDSGFYLCAWSVRYEQYFGPGTRLTVT.